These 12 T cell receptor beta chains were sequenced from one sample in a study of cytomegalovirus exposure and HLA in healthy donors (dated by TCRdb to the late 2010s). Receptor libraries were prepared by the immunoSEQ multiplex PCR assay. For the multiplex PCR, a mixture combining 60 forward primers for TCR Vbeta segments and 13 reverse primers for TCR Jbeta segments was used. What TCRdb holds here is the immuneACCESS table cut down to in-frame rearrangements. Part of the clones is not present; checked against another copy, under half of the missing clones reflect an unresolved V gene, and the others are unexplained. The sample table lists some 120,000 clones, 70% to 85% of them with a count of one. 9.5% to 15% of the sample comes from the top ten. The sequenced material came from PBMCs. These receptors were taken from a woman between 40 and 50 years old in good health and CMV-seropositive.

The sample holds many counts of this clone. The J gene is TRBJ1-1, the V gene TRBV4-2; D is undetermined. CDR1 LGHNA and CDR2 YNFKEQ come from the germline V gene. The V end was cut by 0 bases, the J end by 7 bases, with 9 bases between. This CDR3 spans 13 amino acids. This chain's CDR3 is CASSQDSGNEAFF. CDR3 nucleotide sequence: TGTGCCAGCAGCCAAGATAGCGGCAATGAAGCTTTCTTT.

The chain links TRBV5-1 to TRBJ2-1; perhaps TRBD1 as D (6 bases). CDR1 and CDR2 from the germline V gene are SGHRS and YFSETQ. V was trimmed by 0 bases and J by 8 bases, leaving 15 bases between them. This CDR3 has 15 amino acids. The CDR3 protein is CASSLGQGSVDEQFF. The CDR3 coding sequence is TGCGCCAGCAGCTTGGGTCAGGGGTCAGTCGATGAGCAGTTCTTC.

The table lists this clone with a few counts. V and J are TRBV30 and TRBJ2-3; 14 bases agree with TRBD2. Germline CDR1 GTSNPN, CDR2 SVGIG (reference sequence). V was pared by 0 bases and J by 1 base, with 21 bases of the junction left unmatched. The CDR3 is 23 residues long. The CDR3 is CAWSVKAGARLAGGRFGTDTQYF. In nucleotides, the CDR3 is TGTGCCTGGAGTGTAAAGGCAGGGGCCCGACTAGCGGGAGGGCGGTTTGGCACAGATACGCAGTATTTT.

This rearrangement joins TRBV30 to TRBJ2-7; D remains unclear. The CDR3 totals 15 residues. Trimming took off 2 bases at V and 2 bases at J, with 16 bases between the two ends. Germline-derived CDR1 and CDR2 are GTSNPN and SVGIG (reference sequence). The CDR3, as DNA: TGTGCCTGGAGTCCTACGCCCTTACTGACCTACGAGCAGTACTTC. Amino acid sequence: CAWSPTPLLTYEQYF.

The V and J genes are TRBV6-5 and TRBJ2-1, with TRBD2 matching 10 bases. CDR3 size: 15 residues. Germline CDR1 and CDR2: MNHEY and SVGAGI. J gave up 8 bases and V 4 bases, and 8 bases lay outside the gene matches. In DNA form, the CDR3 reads TGTGCCAGCAGTTCTAGCGGGAGTGTCTTTCATGAGCAGTTCTTC. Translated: CASSSSGSVFHEQFF.

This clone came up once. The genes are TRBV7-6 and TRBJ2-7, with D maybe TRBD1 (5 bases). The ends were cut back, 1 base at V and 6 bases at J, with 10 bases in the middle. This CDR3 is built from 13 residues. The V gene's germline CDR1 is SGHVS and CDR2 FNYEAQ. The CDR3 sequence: CASSLGGGSEQYF. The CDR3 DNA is TGTGCCAGCAGCTTAGGGGGCGGTTCCGAGCAGTACTTC.

CDR3 DNA: TGCAGCGTTCAATTTTGGGCTAGCGAATTCAAGACCCAAGAGACCCAGTACTTC. Its protein product is CSVQFWASEFKTQETQYF. The chain combines TRBV29-1 with TRBJ2-5; D is perhaps TRBD2 (6 bases). Trimming removed 5 bases from V and 1 base from J, with 26 bases in between. The CDR3 has 18 residues. Germline V gives CDR1 SQVTM, CDR2 ANQGSEA.

The chain's CDR3 is CASSVSNTEAFF. The DNA of the CDR3 is TGTGCCAGCAGCGTCTCGAACACTGAAGCTTTCTTT. The rearrangement joins TRBV9 to TRBJ1-1; D is unresolved. This CDR3 comprises 12 residues. V was pared by 2 bases and J by 1 base, with 3 bases between. Germline CDR1 reads SGDLS; CDR2 reads YYNGEE. The variable domain in full, completed from reference TRBV9 and TRBJ1-1, reads DSGVTQTPKHLITATGQRVTLRCSPRSGDLSVYWYQQSLDQGLQFLIQYYNGEERAKGNILERFSAQQFPDLHSELNLSSLELGDSALYFCASSVSNTEAFFGQGTRLTVV.

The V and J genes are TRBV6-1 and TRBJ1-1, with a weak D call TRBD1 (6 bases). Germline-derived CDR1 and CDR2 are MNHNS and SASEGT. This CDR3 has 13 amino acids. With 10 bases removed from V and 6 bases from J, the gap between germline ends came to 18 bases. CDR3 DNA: TGTGCCACCGCAACAGGGAGTAGGGCTGAAGCTTTCTTT. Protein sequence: CATATGSRAEAFF.

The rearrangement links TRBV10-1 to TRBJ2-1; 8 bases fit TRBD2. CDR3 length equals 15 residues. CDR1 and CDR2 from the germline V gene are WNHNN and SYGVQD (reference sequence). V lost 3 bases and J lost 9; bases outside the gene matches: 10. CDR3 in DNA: TGCGCCAGCAGTGACCCCCGGGAGGGCCGTGGTGAGCAGTTCTTC. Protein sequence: CASSDPREGRGEQFF.

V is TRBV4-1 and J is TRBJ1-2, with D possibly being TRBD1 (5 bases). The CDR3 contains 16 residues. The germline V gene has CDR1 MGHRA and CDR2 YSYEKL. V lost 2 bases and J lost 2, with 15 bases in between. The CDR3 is CASSQRLRGRNYGYTF. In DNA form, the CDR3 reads TGCGCCAGCAGCCAACGTTTGCGGGGGAGGAACTATGGCTACACCTTC.

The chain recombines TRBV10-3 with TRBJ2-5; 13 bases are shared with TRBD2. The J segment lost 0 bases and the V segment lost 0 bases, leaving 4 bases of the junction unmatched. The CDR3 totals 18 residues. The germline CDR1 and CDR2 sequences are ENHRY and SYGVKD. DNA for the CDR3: TGTGCCATCAGTGAGTCATGGACTAGCGGGAGCAACCAAGAGACCCAGTACTTC. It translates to CAISESWTSGSNQETQYF.